The sample holds many counts of the clone carrying this T cell receptor (beta chain). As yet, its antigen is unknown. A universal primer site came from template switching; cDNA carried unique molecular identifiers. TCRdb called the 5' RACE reads again in MiXCR, with one record for every CDR3 protein. Of about 240,000 distinct CDR3 sequences in the sample, more than 9% were seen once. The data are from a study of identical twins. Whole-study findings and limits: Out-of-frame alpha sequences common to twins exhibited an excess of low generation probability. Beta out-of-frame twin sharing showed a weaker excess.

This CDR3 spans 15 amino acids. Germline CDR1 LGHNA, CDR2 YNFKEQ. The V and J ends lost 0 bases and 1 base respectively, with 9 bases between them. Sequences were obtained from memory T cells sorted from blood. V gene TRBV4-2 combines with J gene TRBJ2-5; no clear D. The source is a man between 50 and 59 years old in good health. CDR3 sequence: CASSQDAASQETQYF. As DNA, the CDR3 is TGTGCCAGCAGCCAAGACGCGGCGAGCCAAGAGACCCAGTACTTC.